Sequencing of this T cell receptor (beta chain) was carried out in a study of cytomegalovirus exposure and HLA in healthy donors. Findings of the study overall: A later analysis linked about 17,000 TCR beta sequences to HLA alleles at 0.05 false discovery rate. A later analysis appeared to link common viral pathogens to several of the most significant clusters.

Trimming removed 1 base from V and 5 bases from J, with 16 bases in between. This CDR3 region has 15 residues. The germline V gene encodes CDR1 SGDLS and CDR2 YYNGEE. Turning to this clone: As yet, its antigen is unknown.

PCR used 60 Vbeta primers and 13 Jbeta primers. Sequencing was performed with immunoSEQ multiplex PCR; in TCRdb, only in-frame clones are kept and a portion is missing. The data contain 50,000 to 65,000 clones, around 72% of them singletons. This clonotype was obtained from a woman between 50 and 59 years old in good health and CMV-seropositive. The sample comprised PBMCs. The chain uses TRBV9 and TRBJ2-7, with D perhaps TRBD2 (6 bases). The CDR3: CASSVMPGDRNEQYF. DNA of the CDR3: TGTGCCAGCAGCGTAATGCCGGGAGATCGGAACGAGCAGTACTTC.